This is a list of T cell receptor beta chains from one sample in a study of blood T cell repertoires in COVID-19. Libraries were prepared by immunoSEQ multiplex PCR; TCRdb keeps only in-frame clonotypes and omits some of them. The profile shows about 290,000 clones, about 82% of them singletons. Sequenced material: peripheral blood. These receptors were taken from a woman in her forties or fifties with active or convalescent COVID-19. The CDR3 runs from the conserved cysteine through the conserved F or W. The D gene is left open where the match is weak. Some rows have no size entry. The others give once, few or many, or a class for an expanded clone.

d_call | clone_size | j_call | v_call | cdr3_nt | cdr3_aa
- | - | TRBJ1-2 | TRBV6-5 | TGTGCCAGCAGCCCCGCCGCGGGCTCCAACTATGGCTACACCTTC | CASSPAAGSNYGYTF
- | - | TRBJ1-5 | TRBV12-3/TRBV12-4 | TGTGCCAGCAGTTTAGTCAGGGGTCAGCCCCAGCATTTT | CASSLVRGQPQHF
TRBD2 | - | TRBJ2-5 | TRBV5-4 | TGTGCCAGCAGCTTGGCGGGAGGGCTTAGGAAGACCCAGTACTTC | CASSLAGGLRKTQYF
- | - | TRBJ1-5 | TRBV6-5 | TGTGCCAGCAGCCCAGTCGGGGGCAATCAGCCCCAGCATTTT | CASSPVGGNQPQHF
- | - | TRBJ1-2 | TRBV12-3/TRBV12-4 | TGTGCCAGCAGTTTTCCAGGGTTGGGCTACACCTTC | CASSFPGLGYTF
TRBD1 | - | TRBJ2-1 | TRBV4-1 | TGCGCCAGCAGCCAAGTATTGTGGGGGACAGGGCTACCTGAGCAGTTCTTC | CASSQVLWGTGLPEQFF
- | - | TRBJ2-5 | TRBV19 | TGTGCCAGTAGTCCAACTCGCGGGGATAGACGGGAGACCCAGTACTTC | CASSPTRGDRRETQYF
- | once | TRBJ2-1 | TRBV2 | TGTGCCAGCAGACCCGGGAGCAATGAGCAGTTCTTC | CASRPGSNEQFF
- | - | TRBJ1-6 | TRBV24-1 | TGTGCCACTGCGAGCTCCTATAATTCACCCCTCCACTTT | CATASSYNSPLHF
TRBD1 | - | TRBJ2-7 | TRBV19 | TGTGCCACCCATTGGGACAGGGGAGAAGCGGGTCTGCTCTACGAGCAGTACTTC | CATHWDRGEAGLLYEQYF
TRBD2 | once | TRBJ2-2 | TRBV3-1/TRBV3-2 | TGTGCCAGCAGCCCGCCCCTGAGAAGCGGGAGAGGCGGGGAGCTGTTTTTT | CASSPPLRSGRGGELFF
- | - | TRBJ2-2 | TRBV4-1 | TGCGCCAGCAGCCAAGCGGGTCTTGTATTAACCGGGGAGCTGTTTTTT | CASSQAGLVLTGELFF
- | - | TRBJ1-5 | TRBV2 | TGTGCCAGCAGTGAAGAAGCGGGATCGGGCAATCAGCCCCAGCATTTT | CASSEEAGSGNQPQHF
- | - | TRBJ1-6 | TRBV3-1/TRBV3-2 | TGTGCCAGCAGCCAAGATCGCGGACAGTCGAGATCACCCCTCCACTTT | CASSQDRGQSRSPLHF
- | - | TRBJ2-7 | TRBV15 | TGTGCCACCAGCAGTGACTATTACGAGCAGTACTTC | CATSSDYYEQYF
- | - | TRBJ2-7 | TRBV18 | TGTGCCAGCTCACGAGGGGACGGAGGGGAGCAGTACTTC | CASSRGDGGEQYF
TRBD2 | once | TRBJ2-3 | TRBV5-4 | TGTGCCAGCAGCTATAGCGGGACCGCAGATACGCAGTATTTT | CASSYSGTADTQYF
TRBD2 | - | TRBJ2-1 | TRBV3-1/TRBV3-2 | TGTGCCAGCAGCCAAGTTCGCGGGAGCTCCTACAATGAGCAGTTCTTC | CASSQVRGSSYNEQFF
TRBD1 | - | TRBJ2-1 | TRBV13 | TGTGCCAGCAGCTTTAAGGGGGCGGAGATGTTCAATGAGCAGTTCTTC | CASSFKGAEMFNEQFF
TRBD1 | - | TRBJ1-5 | TRBV5-1 | TGCGCCAGCAGCTCGGGACAGGGAGGGAGTCAGCCCCAGCATTTT | CASSSGQGGSQPQHF
- | - | TRBJ2-7 | TRBV30 | TGTGCCTCCCGGAGACTTCCCTACGAGCAGTACTTC | CASRRLPYEQYF
- | - | TRBJ1-1 | TRBV6-1 | TGTGCCAGCAGTGAAAGTGGGAGAGGGACTGAAGCTTTCTTT | CASSESGRGTEAFF
- | once | TRBJ1-6 | TRBV5-6 | TGTGCCAGCAGCTTAGCAGGGGACCCGAGCTCCTATAATTCACCCCTCCACTTT | CASSLAGDPSSYNSPLHF
- | - | TRBJ2-5 | TRBV5-8 | TGTGCCAGCAGTTGGCCTGCTAGCGCTCAAGAGACCCAGTACTTC | CASSWPASAQETQYF
- | - | TRBJ1-2 | TRBV4-2 | TGTGCCAGCAGCCAAGAAGAGGGCAGTTATGGCTACACCTTC | CASSQEEGSYGYTF